The 7 T cell receptor beta chains given below trace back to one sample, sequenced in a study of blood T cell repertoires in COVID-19 (dated by TCRdb to the early 2020s). The library was built by means of the immunoSEQ multiplex PCR assay. TCRdb carries this immuneACCESS record with in-frame sequences only. Its versions omit some clonotypes, under half of them owing to an unresolved V gene in the studies checked, with the rest unexplained. Here the sample has hundreds of thousands of clones; around 84% occur a single time. 4.5% to 6% of the sample lies in the top ten. Sequencing was carried out using PBMCs or T cells enriched from blood (not recorded which). Receptors originate from a man aged 35 to 55 who had been exposed to COVID-19.

The J gene is TRBJ2-5, the V gene TRBV7-6; 13 nucleotides agree with TRBD2. Trimming cost V 0 bases and J 5 bases; bases outside gene matches: 9. Germline CDR1 and CDR2: SGHVS and FNYEAQ. This CDR3 comprises 18 residues. The CDR3 protein is CASSLASGLAGAGETQYF. In nucleotides, the CDR3 is TGTGCCAGCAGCTTAGCTTCAGGACTAGCGGGAGCTGGGGAGACCCAGTACTTC.

The table lists this clone with a few counts. The rearrangement links TRBV7-2 to TRBJ2-3, with unresolved D. From germline, CDR1 is SGHTA and CDR2 FQGNSA. The CDR3 extends over 15 amino acids. V was pared by 1 base and J by 5 bases, with 13 bases between. CDR3 nucleotides: TGTGCCAGCAGCTTAGTAGTAGTGAGATTAGATACGCAGTATTTT. It encodes CASSLVVVRLDTQYF.

V and J are TRBV9 and TRBJ2-1, with D possibly matching TRBD2 (6 bases). With 4 bases removed from V and 6 bases from J, the gap between germline ends came to 17 bases. The germline CDR1 and CDR2 sequences are SGDLS and YYNGEE. CDR3 length: 15 amino acids. The chain's CDR3 is CASSPPGLQPNEQFF. CDR3 nucleotide sequence: TGTGCCAGCAGCCCCCCGGGACTCCAGCCCAATGAGCAGTTCTTC. The variable domain in full, with the rest retrieved from reference TRBV9 and TRBJ2-1, is DSGVTQTPKHLITATGQRVTLRCSPRSGDLSVYWYQQSLDQGLQFLIQYYNGEERAKGNILERFSAQQFPDLHSELNLSSLELGDSALYFCASSPPGLQPNEQFFGPGTRLTVL.

The chain is built from TRBV21-1 and TRBJ1-2; no check of the table's D call, TRBD1, against the DNA was made. TRBV21-1 is a pseudogene segment. This CDR3 spans 14 amino acids. CDR3 nucleotide sequence: TGTGCCAGCATCAACACAGGGGGCGACTATGGCTACACCTTC. Translating it yields CASINTGGDYGYTF.

J is TRBJ2-5 and V is TRBV20-1; D unclear. V dropped 5 bases and J dropped 3 bases, with 7 bases sitting between them. This CDR3 has 11 amino acids. Germline V lookup: CDR1 DFQATT, CDR2 SNEGSKA (reference sequence). In DNA, the CDR3 is TGCAGTGCTCACACAGAAGAGACCCAGTACTTC. Translating gives CSAHTEETQYF.

The chain carries TRBV2 and TRBJ1-1, with 8 positions matching TRBD1. The germline gives CDR1 SNHLY, CDR2 FYNNEI. The CDR3 loop spans 15 amino acids. The V and J ends lost 6 bases and 4 bases, in that order; junction bases with no gene match: 10. Here the CDR3 reads CASRSDRAGATEAFF. The CDR3 nucleotides read TGTGCCAGCAGATCGGACAGGGCTGGAGCCACTGAAGCTTTCTTT. The full variable domain, completed using reference TRBV2 and TRBJ1-1, is EPEVTQTPSHQVTQMGQEVILRCVPISNHLYFYWYRQILGQKVEFLVSFYNNEISEKSEIFDDQFSVERPDGSNFTLKIRSTKLEDSAMYFCASRSDRAGATEAFFGQGTRLTVV.

This sequence joins TRBV11-3 and TRBJ1-2, with D perhaps TRBD1 (5 bases). The CDR3 totals 14 residues. Germline assignment: CDR1 SGHNT and CDR2 YENEEA. V gave up 2 bases and J gave up 0 bases, with 7 bases separating them. This CDR3 reads CASSLRGTNYGYTF. DNA for the CDR3: TGTGCCAGCAGCTTACGGGGGACTAACTATGGCTACACCTTC. The variable domain in full, completed from reference TRBV11-3 and TRBJ1-2, reads EAGVVQSPRYKIIEKKQPVAFWCNPISGHNTLYWYLQNLGQGPELLIRYENEEAVDDSQLPKDRFSAERLKGVDSTLKIQPAELGDSAVYLCASSLRGTNYGYTFGSGTRLTVV.